This entry concerns a single T cell receptor (beta chain). This table comes from immunoSEQ multiplex PCR, and its TCRdb copy is limited to in-frame clones, with some not included. The sample yields more than 95,000 clones, 86% seen once. The data were obtained in a study of blood T cell repertoires in COVID-19. There are 18 residues in the CDR3. The germline V gene encodes CDR1 SEHNR and CDR2 FQNEAQ (reference sequence). V lost 4 bases and J 0 bases, leaving 18 bases between the germline ends. The sample consisted of peripheral blood. This chain connects TRBV7-9 to TRBJ2-2, with a tentative D call TRBD2 (6 bases). The sequence was collected from a man in his 70s who had recovered from COVID-19. The CDR3: CASSSSGSGPPNTGELFF. The CDR3 DNA follows: TGTGCCAGCAGCTCATCGGGTAGCGGACCCCCGAACACCGGGGAGCTGTTTTTT. The full variable domain, completed using reference TRBV7-9 and TRBJ2-2, is DTGVSQNPRHKITKRGQNVTFRCDPISEHNRLYWYRQTLGQGPEFLTYFQNEAQLEKSRLLSDRFSAERPKGSFSTLEIQRTEQGDSAMYLCASSSSGSGPPNTGELFFGEGSRLTVL.